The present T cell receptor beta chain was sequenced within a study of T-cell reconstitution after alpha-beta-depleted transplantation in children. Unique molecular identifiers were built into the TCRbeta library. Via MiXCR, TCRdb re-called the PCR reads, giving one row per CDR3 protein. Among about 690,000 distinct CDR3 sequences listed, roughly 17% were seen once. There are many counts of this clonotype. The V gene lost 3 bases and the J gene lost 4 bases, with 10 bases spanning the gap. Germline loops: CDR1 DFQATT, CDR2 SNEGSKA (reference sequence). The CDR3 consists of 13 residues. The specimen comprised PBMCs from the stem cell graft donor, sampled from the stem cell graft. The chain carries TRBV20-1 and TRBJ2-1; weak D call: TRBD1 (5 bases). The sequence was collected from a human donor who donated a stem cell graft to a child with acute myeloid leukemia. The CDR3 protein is CSASWGGYNEQFF. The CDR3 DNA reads TGCAGTGCTAGTTGGGGCGGATACAATGAGCAGTTCTTC.